The clone carrying this T cell receptor (beta chain) has more than one count but fewer than ten. The data belong to a study of blood T cell repertoires in COVID-19. Assay used: immunoSEQ multiplex PCR; TCRdb lists only in-frame clones, some missing. This sample carries 180,000 or so clones, more than 70% of them seen once, and the ten largest clones take roughly 3.7%. CDR1 and CDR2 from the germline V gene are MDHEN and SYDVKM. V shed 3 bases and J shed 3 bases, with 7 bases lying between them. The length of the CDR3 is 13 residues. Sequences were obtained from peripheral blood. The rearrangement joins TRBV28 to TRBJ2-3, with TRBD1 as a possible D gene (5 bases). The sequence derives from a woman aged 25 to 39 with acute or convalescent COVID-19. CDR3 amino acids: CASSLQGTDTQYF. The CDR3, as DNA: TGTGCCAGCAGTTTGCAGGGAACAGATACGCAGTATTTT.